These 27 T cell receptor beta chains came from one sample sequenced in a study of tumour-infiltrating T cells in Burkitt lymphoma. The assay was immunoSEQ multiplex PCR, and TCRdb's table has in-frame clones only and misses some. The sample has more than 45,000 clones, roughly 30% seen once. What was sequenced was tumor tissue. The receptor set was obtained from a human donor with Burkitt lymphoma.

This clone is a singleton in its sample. This CDR3 reads CASSLQGGRYNEQFF. For the CDR3, the DNA is TGCGCCAGCAGTCTCCAAGGTGGGCGCTACAATGAGCAGTTCTTC. The chain is built from TRBV5-1 and TRBJ2-1; D gene unclear. The CDR3 runs to 15 residues. V lost 5 bases, J lost 3 bases, and 15 bases lay in between. The V gene's germline CDR1 is SGHRS and CDR2 YFSETQ.

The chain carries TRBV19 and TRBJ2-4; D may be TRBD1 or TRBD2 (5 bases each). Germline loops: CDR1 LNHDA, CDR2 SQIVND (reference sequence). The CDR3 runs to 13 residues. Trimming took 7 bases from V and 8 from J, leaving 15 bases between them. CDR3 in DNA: TGTGCCAGTAAAAGGGGCGGGCGGGACATTCAGTACTTC. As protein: CASKRGGRDIQYF.

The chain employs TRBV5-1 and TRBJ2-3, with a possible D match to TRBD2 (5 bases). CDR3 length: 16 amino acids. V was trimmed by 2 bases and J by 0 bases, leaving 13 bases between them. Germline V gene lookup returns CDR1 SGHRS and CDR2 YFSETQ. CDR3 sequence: CASSFLSASSTDTQYF. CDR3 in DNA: TGCGCCAGCAGCTTCCTTAGCGCTTCTAGCACAGATACGCAGTATTTT. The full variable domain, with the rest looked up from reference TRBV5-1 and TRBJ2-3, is KAGVTQTPRYLIKTRGQQVTLSCSPISGHRSVSWYQQTPGQGLQFLFEYFSETQRNKGNFPGRFSGRQFSNSRSEMNVSTLELGDSALYLCASSFLSASSTDTQYFGPGTRLTVL.

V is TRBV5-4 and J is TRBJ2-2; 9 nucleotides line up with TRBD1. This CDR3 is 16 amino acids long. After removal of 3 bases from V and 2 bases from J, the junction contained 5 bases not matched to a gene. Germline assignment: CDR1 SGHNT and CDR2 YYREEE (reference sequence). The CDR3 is CASSSGTGRNTGELFF. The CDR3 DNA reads TGTGCCAGCAGCTCCGGGACAGGGAGAAACACCGGGGAGCTGTTTTTT.

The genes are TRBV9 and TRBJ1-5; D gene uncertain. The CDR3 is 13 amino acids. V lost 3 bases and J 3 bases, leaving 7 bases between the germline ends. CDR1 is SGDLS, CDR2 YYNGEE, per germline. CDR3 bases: TGTGCCAGCAGCGCAGATCACAATCAGCCCCAGCATTTT. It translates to CASSADHNQPQHF.

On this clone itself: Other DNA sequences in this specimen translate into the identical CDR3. Here the CDR3 reads CASSQPPLTEAFF. The CDR3 DNA follows: TGCGCCAGCAGCCAACCCCCTCTCACTGAAGCTTTCTTT. J is TRBJ1-1 and V is TRBV4-1; D remains unclear. The CDR3 loop spans 13 amino acids. Germline V gene sequence: CDR1 MGHRA, CDR2 YSYEKL. With 2 bases removed from V and 4 bases from J, the gap between germline ends came to 8 bases.

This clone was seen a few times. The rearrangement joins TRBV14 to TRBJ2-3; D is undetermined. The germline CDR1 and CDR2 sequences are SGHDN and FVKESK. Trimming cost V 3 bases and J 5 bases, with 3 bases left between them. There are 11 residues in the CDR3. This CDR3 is CASSQGDTQYF. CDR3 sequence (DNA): TGTGCCAGCAGCCAGGGAGATACGCAGTATTTT.

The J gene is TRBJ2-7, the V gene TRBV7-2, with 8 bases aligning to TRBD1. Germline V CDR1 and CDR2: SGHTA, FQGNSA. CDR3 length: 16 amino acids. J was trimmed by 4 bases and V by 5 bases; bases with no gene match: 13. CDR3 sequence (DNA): TGTGCCAGCAGCCTCAGGGACAGGCCATCTCAGTACGAGCAGTACTTC. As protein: CASSLRDRPSQYEQYF. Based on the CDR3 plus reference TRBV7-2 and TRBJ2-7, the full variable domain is GAGVSQSPSNKVTEKGKDVELRCDPISGHTALYWYRQSLGQGLEFLIYFQGNSAPDKSGLPSDRFSAERTGGSVSTLTIQRTQQEDSAVYLCASSLRDRPSQYEQYFGPGTRLTVT.

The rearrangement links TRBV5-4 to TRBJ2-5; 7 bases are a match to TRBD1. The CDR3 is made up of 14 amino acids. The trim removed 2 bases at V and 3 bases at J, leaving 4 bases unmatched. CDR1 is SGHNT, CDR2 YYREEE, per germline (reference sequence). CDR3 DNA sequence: TGTGCCAGCAGCTTACCGGGACAGAAAGAGACCCAGTACTTC. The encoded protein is CASSLPGQKETQYF.

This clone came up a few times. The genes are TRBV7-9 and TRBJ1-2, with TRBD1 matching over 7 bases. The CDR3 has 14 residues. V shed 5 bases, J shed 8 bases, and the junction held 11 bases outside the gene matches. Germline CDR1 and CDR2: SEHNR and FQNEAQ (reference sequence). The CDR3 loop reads CASSTLSGGRGYTF. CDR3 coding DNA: TGTGCCAGCAGCACCCTCTCAGGGGGAAGGGGCTACACCTTC.

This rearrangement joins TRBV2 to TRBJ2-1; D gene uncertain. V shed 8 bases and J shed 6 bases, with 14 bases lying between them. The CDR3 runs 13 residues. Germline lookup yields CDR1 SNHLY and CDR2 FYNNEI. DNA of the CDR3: TGTGCCAGCGGTTGGGTAGCTTCCAATGAGCAGTTCTTC. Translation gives CASGWVASNEQFF.

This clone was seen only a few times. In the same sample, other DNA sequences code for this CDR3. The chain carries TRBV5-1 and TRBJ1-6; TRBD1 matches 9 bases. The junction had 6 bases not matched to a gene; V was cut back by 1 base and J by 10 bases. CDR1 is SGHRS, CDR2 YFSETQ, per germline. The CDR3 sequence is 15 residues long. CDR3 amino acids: CASSLKGQGGSPLHF. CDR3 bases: TGCGCCAGCAGCTTGAAGGGACAGGGAGGGTCACCCCTCCACTTT.

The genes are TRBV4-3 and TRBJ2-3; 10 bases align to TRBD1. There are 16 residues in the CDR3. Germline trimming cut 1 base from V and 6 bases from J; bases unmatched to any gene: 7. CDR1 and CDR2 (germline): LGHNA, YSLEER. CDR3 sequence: CASSQAGQGFLDTQYF. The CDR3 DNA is TGCGCCAGCAGCCAAGCGGGACAGGGGTTTCTTGATACGCAGTATTTT.

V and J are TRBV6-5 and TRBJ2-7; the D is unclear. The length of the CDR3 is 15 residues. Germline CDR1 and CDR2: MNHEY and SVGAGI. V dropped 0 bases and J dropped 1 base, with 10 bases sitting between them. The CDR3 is CASSYSSRKSYEQYF. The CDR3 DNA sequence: TGTGCCAGCAGTTACTCTAGTAGGAAATCCTACGAGCAGTACTTC.

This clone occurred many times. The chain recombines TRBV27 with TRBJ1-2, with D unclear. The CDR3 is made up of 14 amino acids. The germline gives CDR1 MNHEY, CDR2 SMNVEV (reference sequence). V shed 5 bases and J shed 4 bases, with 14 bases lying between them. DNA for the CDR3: TGTGCCAGCAGTCCCGAAAACAGCGGCTATGGCTACACCTTC. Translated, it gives CASSPENSGYGYTF.

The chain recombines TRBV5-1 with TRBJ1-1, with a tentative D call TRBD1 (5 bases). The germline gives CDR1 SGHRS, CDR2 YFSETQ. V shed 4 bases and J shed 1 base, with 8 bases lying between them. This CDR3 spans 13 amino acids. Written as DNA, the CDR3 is TGCGCCAGCAGCGCGGGACCGAACACTGAAGCTTTCTTT. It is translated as CASSAGPNTEAFF.

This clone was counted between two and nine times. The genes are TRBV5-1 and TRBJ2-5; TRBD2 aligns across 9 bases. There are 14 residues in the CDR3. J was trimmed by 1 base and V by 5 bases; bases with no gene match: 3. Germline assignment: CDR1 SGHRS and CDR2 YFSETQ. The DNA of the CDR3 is TGCGCCAGCAGACAGCGGGGGGCCCAAGAGACCCAGTACTTC. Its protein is CASRQRGAQETQYF.

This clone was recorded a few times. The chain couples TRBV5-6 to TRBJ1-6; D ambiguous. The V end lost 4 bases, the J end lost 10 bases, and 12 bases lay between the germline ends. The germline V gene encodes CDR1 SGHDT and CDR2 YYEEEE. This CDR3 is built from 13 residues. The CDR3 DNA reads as TGTGCCAGCAGCCCGGACGGTCGATCACCCCTCCACTTT. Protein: CASSPDGRSPLHF.

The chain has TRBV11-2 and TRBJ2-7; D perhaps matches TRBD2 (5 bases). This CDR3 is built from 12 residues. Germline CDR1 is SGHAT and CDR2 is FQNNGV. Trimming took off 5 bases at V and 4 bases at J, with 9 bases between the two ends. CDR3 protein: CASSPRGYEQYF. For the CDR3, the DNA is TGTGCCAGCAGCCCCAGAGGGTACGAGCAGTACTTC. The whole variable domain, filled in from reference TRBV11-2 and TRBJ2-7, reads EAGVAQSPRYKIIEKRQSVAFWCNPISGHATLYWYQQILGQGPKLLIQFQNNGVVDDSQLPKDRFSAERLKGVDSTLKIQPAKLEDSAVYLCASSPRGYEQYFGPGTRLTVT.

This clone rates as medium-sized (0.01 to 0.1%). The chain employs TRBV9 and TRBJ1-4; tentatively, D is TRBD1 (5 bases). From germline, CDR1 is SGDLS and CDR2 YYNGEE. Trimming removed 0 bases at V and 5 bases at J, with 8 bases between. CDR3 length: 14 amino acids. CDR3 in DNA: TGTGCCAGCAGCGTAGAGGGGATCAATGAAAAACTGTTTTTT. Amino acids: CASSVEGINEKLFF.

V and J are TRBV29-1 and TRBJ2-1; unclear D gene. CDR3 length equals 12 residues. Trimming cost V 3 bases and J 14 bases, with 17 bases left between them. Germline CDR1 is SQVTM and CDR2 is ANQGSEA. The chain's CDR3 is CSVDVEQSIEFF. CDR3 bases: TGCAGCGTTGATGTGGAACAGTCAATAGAGTTCTTC.

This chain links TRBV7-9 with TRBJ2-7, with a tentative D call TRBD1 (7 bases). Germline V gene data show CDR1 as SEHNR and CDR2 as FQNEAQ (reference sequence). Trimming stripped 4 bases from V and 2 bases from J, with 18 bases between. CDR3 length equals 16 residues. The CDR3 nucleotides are TGTGCCAGCAGCTCGCCCAGGGGGGCCCTCGCCTACGAGCAGTACTTC. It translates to CASSSPRGALAYEQYF.

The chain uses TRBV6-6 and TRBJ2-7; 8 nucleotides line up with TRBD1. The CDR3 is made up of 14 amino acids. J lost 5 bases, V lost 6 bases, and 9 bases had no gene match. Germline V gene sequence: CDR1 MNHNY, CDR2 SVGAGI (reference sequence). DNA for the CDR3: TGTGCCAGCAGGGCAGGGGGCGGGTCGCACGAGCAGTACTTC. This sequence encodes CASRAGGGSHEQYF.

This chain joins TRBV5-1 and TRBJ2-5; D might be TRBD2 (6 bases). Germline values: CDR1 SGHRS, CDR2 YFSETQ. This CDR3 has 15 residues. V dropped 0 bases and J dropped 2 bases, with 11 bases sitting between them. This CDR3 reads CASSLGLRGQETQYF. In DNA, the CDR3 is TGCGCCAGCAGCTTGGGTCTTCGGGGGCAAGAGACCCAGTACTTC.

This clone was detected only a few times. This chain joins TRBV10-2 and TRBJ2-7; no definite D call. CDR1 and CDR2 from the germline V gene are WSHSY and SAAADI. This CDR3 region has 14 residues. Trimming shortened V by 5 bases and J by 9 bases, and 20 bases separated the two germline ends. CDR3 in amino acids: CASSPWPREIGQYF. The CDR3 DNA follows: TGCGCCAGCAGTCCCTGGCCCCGTGAAATAGGGCAGTACTTC.

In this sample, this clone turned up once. In DNA, the CDR3 is TGCGCCAGCAGCTTGCAGGGTCTTAATGAAAAACTGTTTTTT. This gives the protein CASSLQGLNEKLFF. This chain joins TRBV5-1 and TRBJ1-4, with D tentatively TRBD1 (5 bases). CDR3 length equals 14 residues. V was pared by 1 base and J by 4 bases, with 8 bases between. Germline CDR1 SGHRS, CDR2 YFSETQ. Complete variable domain (other parts from reference TRBV5-1 and TRBJ1-4): KAGVTQTPRYLIKTRGQQVTLSCSPISGHRSVSWYQQTPGQGLQFLFEYFSETQRNKGNFPGRFSGRQFSNSRSEMNVSTLELGDSALYLCASSLQGLNEKLFFGSGTQLSVL.

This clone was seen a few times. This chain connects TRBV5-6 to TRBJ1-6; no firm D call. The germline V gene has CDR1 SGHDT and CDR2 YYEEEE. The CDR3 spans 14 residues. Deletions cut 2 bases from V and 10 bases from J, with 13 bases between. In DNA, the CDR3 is TGTGCCAGCAGCTTCTCTCCATTTGGCTCACCCCTCCACTTT. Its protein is CASSFSPFGSPLHF.